These T cell receptor beta chains were read from a single sample in a study of cytomegalovirus exposure and HLA in healthy donors. The protocol was immunoSEQ multiplex PCR, while the TCRdb copy is restricted to in-frame clones and leaves out a portion. The sample lists 140,000 to 150,000 clones; 91% were seen once. The sequenced sample was PBMCs. Source of these receptors: a young man in good health and CMV-seronegative. CDR3s include the opening cysteine and the closing phenylalanine or tryptophan. Each record gives: D gene, J gene, V gene, clone size, CDR3 protein, CDR3 DNA. The D gene is left open where the match is weak. Part of the rows lack a size; the others show once, few, many or a class for expanded clones.

D gene: TRBD2; J gene: TRBJ2-5; V gene: TRBV23-1; clone size: few; CDR3 protein: CASSPGTSGREETQYF; CDR3 DNA: TGCGCCAGCAGTCCCGGGACTAGCGGGAGGGAAGAGACCCAGTACTTC
D gene: NA; J gene: TRBJ2-3; V gene: TRBV6-4; clone size: few; CDR3 protein: CASSVKAGSTDTQYF; CDR3 DNA: TGTGCCAGCAGTGTAAAGGCAGGATCCACAGATACGCAGTATTTT
D gene: TRBD1; J gene: TRBJ2-4; V gene: TRBV6-5; clone size: NA; CDR3 protein: CASSYSQGDSGNIQYF; CDR3 DNA: TGTGCCAGCAGTTACTCGCAAGGGGACAGCGGAAACATTCAGTACTTC
D gene: NA; J gene: TRBJ2-5; V gene: TRBV29-1; clone size: NA; CDR3 protein: CSVERRDHQETQYF; CDR3 DNA: TGCAGCGTTGAAAGGAGGGACCACCAAGAGACCCAGTACTTC
D gene: NA; J gene: TRBJ1-4; V gene: TRBV7-2; clone size: NA; CDR3 protein: CASSPTRSKQSEKLFF; CDR3 DNA: TGTGCCAGCAGCCCCACGAGGAGCAAGCAATCTGAAAAACTGTTTTTT
D gene: TRBD1; J gene: TRBJ2-5; V gene: TRBV9; clone size: NA; CDR3 protein: CASSVEGLGQTTQYF; CDR3 DNA: TGTGCCAGCAGCGTAGAGGGTTTGGGACAGACCACCCAGTACTTC
D gene: TRBD2; J gene: TRBJ2-2; V gene: TRBV6-5; clone size: NA; CDR3 protein: CASRNGGAGTGELFF; CDR3 DNA: TGTGCCAGCAGAAACGGGGGGGCCGGCACCGGGGAGCTGTTTTTT
D gene: NA; J gene: TRBJ1-1; V gene: TRBV5-1; clone size: NA; CDR3 protein: CASSFFRGGAFF; CDR3 DNA: TGCGCCAGCAGCTTCTTCAGGGGTGGTGCTTTCTTT
D gene: NA; J gene: TRBJ2-6; V gene: TRBV18; clone size: NA; CDR3 protein: CASSLSSGANVLTF; CDR3 DNA: TGTGCCAGCTCACTTAGCTCTGGGGCCAACGTCCTGACTTTC
D gene: NA; J gene: TRBJ1-5; V gene: TRBV30; clone size: NA; CDR3 protein: CAWSVTGNSNQPQHF; CDR3 DNA: TGTGCCTGGAGTGTAACGGGAAATAGCAATCAGCCCCAGCATTTT
D gene: NA; J gene: TRBJ2-5; V gene: TRBV25-1; clone size: NA; CDR3 protein: CASSASVRRETQYF; CDR3 DNA: TGTGCCAGCAGTGCCTCGGTGCGGAGAGAGACCCAGTACTTC
D gene: NA; J gene: TRBJ1-5; V gene: TRBV7-2; clone size: NA; CDR3 protein: CASSFGGPQPQHF; CDR3 DNA: TGTGCCAGCAGCTTTGGAGGGCCTCAGCCCCAGCATTTT
D gene: NA; J gene: TRBJ1-2; V gene: TRBV5-1; clone size: NA; CDR3 protein: CASSFTGYGYTF; CDR3 DNA: TGCGCCAGCAGCTTCACAGGCTATGGCTACACCTTC
D gene: NA; J gene: TRBJ2-1; V gene: TRBV5-1; clone size: NA; CDR3 protein: CASRSLASPYNEQFF; CDR3 DNA: TGCGCCAGCAGAAGTCTAGCGTCCCCCTACAATGAGCAGTTCTTC
D gene: TRBD1; J gene: TRBJ2-7; V gene: TRBV4-1; clone size: NA; CDR3 protein: CASSGQGFFYEQYF; CDR3 DNA: TGCGCCAGCTCGGGACAGGGTTTTTTCTACGAGCAGTACTTC
D gene: NA; J gene: TRBJ2-2; V gene: TRBV10-1; clone size: NA; CDR3 protein: CASSEANWRDRNTGELFF; CDR3 DNA: TGCGCCAGCAGTGAGGCGAACTGGAGGGACCGTAACACCGGGGAGCTGTTTTTT
D gene: NA; J gene: TRBJ2-5; V gene: TRBV5-1; clone size: NA; CDR3 protein: CASSSHSYQETQYF; CDR3 DNA: TGCGCCAGCAGCTCCCACTCGTACCAAGAGACCCAGTACTTC
D gene: TRBD1; J gene: TRBJ2-2; V gene: TRBV5-4; clone size: NA; CDR3 protein: CASSRGQAGELFF; CDR3 DNA: TGTGCCTCTAGCAGGGGGCAGGCCGGGGAGCTGTTTTTT
D gene: TRBD2; J gene: TRBJ2-1; V gene: TRBV27; clone size: NA; CDR3 protein: CASSQGLAAPKSSYNEQFF; CDR3 DNA: TGTGCCAGCAGCCAGGGACTAGCGGCACCAAAGAGCTCCTACAATGAGCAGTTCTTC
D gene: TRBD2; J gene: TRBJ2-5; V gene: TRBV7-9; clone size: NA; CDR3 protein: CASSLSLSGGIGTQYF; CDR3 DNA: TGTGCCAGCAGCCTCTCCCTTAGCGGGGGGATTGGTACCCAGTACTTC
D gene: TRBD2; J gene: TRBJ2-3; V gene: TRBV27; clone size: NA; CDR3 protein: CASSFRGVGADTQYF; CDR3 DNA: TGTGCCAGCAGTTTCCGGGGGGTGGGCGCAGATACGCAGTATTTT
D gene: NA; J gene: TRBJ1-4; V gene: TRBV28; clone size: NA; CDR3 protein: CASSLSGGWEKLFF; CDR3 DNA: TGTGCCAGCAGTTTATCGGGGGGGTGGGAAAAACTGTTTTTT
D gene: TRBD1; J gene: TRBJ2-5; V gene: TRBV7-9; clone size: NA; CDR3 protein: CASSSSTGVQETQYF; CDR3 DNA: TGTGCCAGCAGCAGTTCCACAGGGGTCCAAGAGACCCAGTACTTC
D gene: NA; J gene: TRBJ1-1; V gene: TRBV7-6; clone size: NA; CDR3 protein: CASSLLPGRNTEAFF; CDR3 DNA: TGTGCCAGCAGCTTATTGCCCGGGAGGAACACTGAAGCTTTCTTT
D gene: NA; J gene: TRBJ2-6; V gene: TRBV6-5; clone size: NA; CDR3 protein: CASSGTAGANVLTF; CDR3 DNA: TGTGCCAGCAGCGGGACTGCTGGGGCCAACGTCCTGACTTTC
D gene: NA; J gene: TRBJ1-6; V gene: TRBV7-9; clone size: NA; CDR3 protein: CASSSGFGDSPLHF; CDR3 DNA: TGTGCCAGCAGCTCGGGATTTGGCGATTCACCCCTCCACTTT
D gene: NA; J gene: TRBJ1-5; V gene: TRBV7-2; clone size: NA; CDR3 protein: CASSLKHSNQPQHF; CDR3 DNA: TGTGCCAGCAGCTTAAAACATAGCAATCAGCCCCAGCATTTT
D gene: TRBD1; J gene: TRBJ1-1; V gene: TRBV4-1; clone size: NA; CDR3 protein: CASSQDRDSLAPAFF; CDR3 DNA: TGCGCCAGCAGCCAAGATAGGGACAGCCTGGCTCCGGCTTTCTTT
D gene: NA; J gene: TRBJ1-2; V gene: TRBV19; clone size: NA; CDR3 protein: CASSIDRGNANYGYTF; CDR3 DNA: TGTGCCAGTAGTATAGATCGGGGGAACGCTAACTATGGCTACACCTTC
D gene: TRBD1; J gene: TRBJ2-5; V gene: TRBV5-4; clone size: NA; CDR3 protein: CASSRGQGRQETQYF; CDR3 DNA: TGTGCCAGCAGCCGCGGACAGGGGCGACAAGAGACCCAGTACTTC
D gene: NA; J gene: TRBJ2-5; V gene: TRBV7-9; clone size: once; CDR3 protein: CASSPVEFTQETQYF; CDR3 DNA: TGTGCCAGCAGCCCAGTGGAGTTTACACAAGAGACCCAGTACTTC
D gene: NA; J gene: TRBJ1-1; V gene: TRBV7-2; clone size: NA; CDR3 protein: CASTRLQLNTEAFF; CDR3 DNA: TGTGCCAGCACACGGCTACAGCTGAACACTGAAGCTTTCTTT
D gene: TRBD2; J gene: TRBJ2-3; V gene: TRBV29-1; clone size: NA; CDR3 protein: CSVDPGLAGGTDTQYF; CDR3 DNA: TGCAGCGTTGACCCCGGACTAGCGGGAGGTACAGATACGCAGTATTTT
D gene: NA; J gene: TRBJ2-3; V gene: TRBV5-6; clone size: NA; CDR3 protein: CASSLWGVPVTQYF; CDR3 DNA: TGTGCCAGCAGCTTGTGGGGGGTACCAGTTACGCAGTATTTT
D gene: TRBD1; J gene: TRBJ1-1; V gene: TRBV5-6; clone size: NA; CDR3 protein: CASSVGQMNTEAFF; CDR3 DNA: TGTGCCAGCAGCGTGGGACAGATGAACACTGAAGCTTTCTTT
D gene: NA; J gene: TRBJ1-5; V gene: TRBV7-2; clone size: NA; CDR3 protein: CAEGGGNLDQPQHF; CDR3 DNA: TGTGCCGAAGGGGGAGGGAACCTCGATCAGCCCCAGCATTTT
D gene: TRBD1; J gene: TRBJ2-3; V gene: TRBV7-9; clone size: NA; CDR3 protein: CASSSLQGAGTDTQYF; CDR3 DNA: TGTGCCAGCAGCTCGTTACAGGGGGCAGGCACAGATACGCAGTATTTT
D gene: TRBD1; J gene: TRBJ1-2; V gene: TRBV10-2; clone size: NA; CDR3 protein: CASSAGTGSPYGYTF; CDR3 DNA: TGCGCCAGCAGTGCCGGGACAGGGAGCCCCTATGGCTACACCTTC
D gene: NA; J gene: TRBJ1-2; V gene: TRBV2; clone size: NA; CDR3 protein: CASGTTSGGYTF; CDR3 DNA: TGTGCCAGCGGCACCACTAGCGGCGGCTACACCTTC
D gene: NA; J gene: TRBJ2-7; V gene: TRBV6-5; clone size: NA; CDR3 protein: CASSYRVAGEQYF; CDR3 DNA: TGTGCCAGCAGTTACCGGGTCGCGGGGGAGCAGTACTTC